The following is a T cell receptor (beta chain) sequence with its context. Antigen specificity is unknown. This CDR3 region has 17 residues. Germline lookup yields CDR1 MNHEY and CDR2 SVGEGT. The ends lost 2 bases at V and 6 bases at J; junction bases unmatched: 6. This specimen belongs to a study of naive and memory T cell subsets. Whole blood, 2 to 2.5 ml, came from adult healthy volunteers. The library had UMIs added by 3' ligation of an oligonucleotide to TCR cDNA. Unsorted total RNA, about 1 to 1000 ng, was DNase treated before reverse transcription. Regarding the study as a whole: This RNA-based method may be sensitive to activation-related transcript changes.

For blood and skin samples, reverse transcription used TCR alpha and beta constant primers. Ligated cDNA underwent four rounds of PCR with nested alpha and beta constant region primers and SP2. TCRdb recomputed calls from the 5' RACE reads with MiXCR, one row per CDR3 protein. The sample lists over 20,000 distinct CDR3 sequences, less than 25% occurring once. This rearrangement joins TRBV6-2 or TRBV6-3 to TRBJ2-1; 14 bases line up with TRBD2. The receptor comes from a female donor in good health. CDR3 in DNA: TGTGCCAGCAGTTACCGTCTCGGGACTAGCGGGAGCAATGAGCAGTTCTTC. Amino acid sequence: CASSYRLGTSGSNEQFF.